The T cell receptor (beta chain) described here comes from a study of neurological immune-mediated disorders. The CDR3 covers 14 residues. V was clipped by 1 base and J by 7 bases, with 11 bases between them. CDR1 and CDR2 from the germline V gene are SGHTA and FQGNSA. TCRdb independently ran MiXCR on the 5' RACE reads; one entry per CDR3 protein. This table holds 60,000 or so distinct CDR3 sequences, approximately 3.1% found once. Sequenced input: PBMCs. J is TRBJ2-1 and V is TRBV7-2; D ambiguous. This receptor was identified in a woman in her sixties with multiple sclerosis. CDR3 loop: CASSLVSIRNEQFF. The CDR3 DNA is TGTGCCAGCAGCTTAGTCTCGATACGGAATGAGCAGTTCTTC.